The clone carrying this T cell receptor (beta chain) was recorded once. The sample has other DNA sequences that encode this CDR3 too. The V end lost 2 bases, the J end lost 1 base, and 3 bases lay between the germline ends. In germline, CDR1 is SGHRS, CDR2 YFSETQ. The CDR3 covers 12 residues. Here immunoSEQ multiplex PCR was the method, and the copy in TCRdb shows in-frame clones only, minus some. The sample contains 93,000 or so clones, around 90% of which appear only once. This sample stems from a study of blood T cell repertoires in COVID-19. Looking at the study overall: Sites in the United States, Italy and Spain provided acute and convalescent COVID-19 samples.

Material for sequencing was peripheral blood. This TCR was sampled from a woman aged 60-70 years with acute or convalescent COVID-19. The chain employs TRBV5-1 and TRBJ2-5; D is ambiguous. CDR3 bases: TGCGCCAGCAGCTTCAGCCAAGAGACCCAGTACTTC. Translating it yields CASSFSQETQYF.